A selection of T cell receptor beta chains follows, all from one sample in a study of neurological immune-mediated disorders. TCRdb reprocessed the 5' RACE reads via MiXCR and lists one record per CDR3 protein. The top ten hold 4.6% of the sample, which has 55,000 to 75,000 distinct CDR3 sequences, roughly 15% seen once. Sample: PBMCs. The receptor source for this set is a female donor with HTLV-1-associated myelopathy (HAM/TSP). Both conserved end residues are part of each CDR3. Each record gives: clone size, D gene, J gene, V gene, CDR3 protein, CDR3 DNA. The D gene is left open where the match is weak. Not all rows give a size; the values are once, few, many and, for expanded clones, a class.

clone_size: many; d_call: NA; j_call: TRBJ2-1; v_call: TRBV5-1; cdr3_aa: CASSLYSRDNEQFF; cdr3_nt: TGCGCCAGCAGCTTGTATTCTAGGGACAATGAGCAGTTCTTC
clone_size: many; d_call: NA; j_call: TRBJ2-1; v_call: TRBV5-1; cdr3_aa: CASGLRLGKYNEQFF; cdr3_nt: TGCGCCAGCGGACTGAGGTTGGGGAAATACAATGAGCAGTTCTTC
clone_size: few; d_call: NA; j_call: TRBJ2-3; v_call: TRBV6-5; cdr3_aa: CASSPRLQARVTDTQYF; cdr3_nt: TGTGCCAGCAGTCCGCGTCTCCAAGCCAGGGTGACAGATACGCAGTATTTT
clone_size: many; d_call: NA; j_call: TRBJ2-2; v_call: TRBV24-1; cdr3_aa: CATSDYRVNTGELFF; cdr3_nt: TGTGCCACCAGTGATTACAGGGTCAACACCGGGGAGCTGTTTTTT
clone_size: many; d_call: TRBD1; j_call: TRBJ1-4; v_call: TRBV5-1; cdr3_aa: CASSRWAGTGGDEKLFF; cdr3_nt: TGCGCCAGCAGCAGGTGGGCCGGGACAGGGGGAGACGAAAAACTGTTTTTT
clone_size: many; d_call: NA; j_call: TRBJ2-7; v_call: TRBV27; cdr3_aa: CASSLSVGHEQYF; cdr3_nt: TGTGCCAGCAGTTTATCGGTGGGGCACGAGCAGTACTTC
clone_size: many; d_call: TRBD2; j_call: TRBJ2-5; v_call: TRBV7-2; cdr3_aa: CASSSPGGQETQYF; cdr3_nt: TGTGCCAGCAGCTCTCCGGGGGGCCAAGAGACCCAGTACTTC
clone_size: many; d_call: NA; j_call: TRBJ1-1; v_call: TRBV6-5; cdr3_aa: CASGGTEAFF; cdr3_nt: TGTGCCAGCGGGGGAACTGAAGCTTTCTTT
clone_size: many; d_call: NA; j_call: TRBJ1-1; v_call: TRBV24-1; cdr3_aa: CATARGNRGNTEAFF; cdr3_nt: TGTGCCACCGCCCGGGGGAATCGGGGGAACACTGAAGCTTTCTTT
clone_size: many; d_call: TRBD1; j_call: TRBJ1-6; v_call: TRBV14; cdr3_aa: CASSPPGQGYSPLHF; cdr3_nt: TGTGCCAGCAGCCCCCCCGGACAGGGCTATTCACCCCTCCACTTT
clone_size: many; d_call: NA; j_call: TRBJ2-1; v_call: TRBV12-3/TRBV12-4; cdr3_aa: CASGQGVYNEQFF; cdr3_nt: TGTGCCAGCGGCCAGGGTGTCTACAATGAGCAGTTCTTC
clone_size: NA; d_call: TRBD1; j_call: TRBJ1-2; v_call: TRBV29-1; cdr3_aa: CSVDLTGGRSRDYTF; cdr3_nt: TGCAGCGTTGACCTGACAGGGGGCAGATCTAGGGACTACACCTTC
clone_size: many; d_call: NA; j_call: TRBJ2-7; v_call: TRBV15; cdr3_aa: CATSRDRPNREKASYEQYF; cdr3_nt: TGTGCTACCAGCAGAGATAGGCCGAACAGGGAAAAAGCGTCCTACGAGCAGTACTTC
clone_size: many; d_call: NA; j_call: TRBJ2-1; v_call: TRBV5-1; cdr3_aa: CASSFGTPYNEQFF; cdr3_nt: TGCGCCAGCAGCTTCGGGACTCCATACAATGAGCAGTTCTTC
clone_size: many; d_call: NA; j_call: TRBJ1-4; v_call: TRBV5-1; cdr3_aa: CASSTDPDSHEKLFF; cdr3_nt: TGCGCCAGCAGCACTGACCCGGACAGCCATGAAAAACTGTTTTTT
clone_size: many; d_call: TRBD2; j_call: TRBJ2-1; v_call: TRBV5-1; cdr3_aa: CASSLDGGEQFF; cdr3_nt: TGCGCCAGCAGCTTGGACGGGGGGGAGCAGTTCTTC
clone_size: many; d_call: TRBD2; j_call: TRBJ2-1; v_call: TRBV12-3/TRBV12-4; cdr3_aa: CASSLLAGDSNEQFF; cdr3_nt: TGTGCCAGCAGTTTACTAGCGGGAGATTCTAATGAGCAGTTCTTC
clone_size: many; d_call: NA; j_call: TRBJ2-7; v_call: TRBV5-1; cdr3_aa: CASSLSAELTGEQYF; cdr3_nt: TGCGCCAGCAGCTTGTCAGCAGAGCTTACGGGCGAGCAGTACTTC
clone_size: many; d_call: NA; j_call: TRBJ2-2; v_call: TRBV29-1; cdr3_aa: CSVGQGGAGELFF; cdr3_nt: TGCAGCGTTGGGCAGGGAGGCGCCGGGGAGCTGTTTTTT
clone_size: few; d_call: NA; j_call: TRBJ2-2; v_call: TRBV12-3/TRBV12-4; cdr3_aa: CASSFSGTGELFF; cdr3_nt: TGTGCCAGCAGTTTTTCAGGGACCGGGGAGCTGTTTTTT
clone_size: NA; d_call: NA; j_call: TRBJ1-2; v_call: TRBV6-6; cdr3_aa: CASSTLGGGTNGYTF; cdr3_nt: TGTGCCAGCAGTACCCTAGGGGGGGGAACTAATGGCTACACCTTC
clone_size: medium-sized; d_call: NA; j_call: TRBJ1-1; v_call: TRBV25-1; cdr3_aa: CASSLGRTEAFF; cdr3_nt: TGTGCCAGCAGTTTGGGAAGGACTGAAGCTTTCTTT
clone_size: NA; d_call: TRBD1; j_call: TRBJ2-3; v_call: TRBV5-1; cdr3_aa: CASSLGPRTGVTDTQYF; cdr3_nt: TGCGCCAGCAGCTTGGGGCCTAGGACAGGGGTAACAGATACGCAGTATTTT
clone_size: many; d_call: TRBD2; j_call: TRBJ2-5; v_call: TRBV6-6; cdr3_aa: CASSYFSGEETQYF; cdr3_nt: TGTGCCAGCAGTTATTTTAGCGGGGAAGAGACCCAGTACTTC
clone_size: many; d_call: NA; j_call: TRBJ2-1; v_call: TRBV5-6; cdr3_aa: CASSLIRSNEQFF; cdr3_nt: TGTGCCAGCAGCTTGATCAGAAGCAATGAGCAGTTCTTC
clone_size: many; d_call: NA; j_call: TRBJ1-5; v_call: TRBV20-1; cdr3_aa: CSAPDRQRNSNQPQHF; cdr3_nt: TGCAGTGCTCCCGACCGACAGAGAAATAGCAATCAGCCCCAGCATTTT
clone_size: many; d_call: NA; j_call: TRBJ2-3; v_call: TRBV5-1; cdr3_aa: CASSLLLQPRRPDTQYF; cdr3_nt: TGCGCCAGCAGCTTGCTTCTACAGCCAAGGAGACCAGATACGCAGTATTTT
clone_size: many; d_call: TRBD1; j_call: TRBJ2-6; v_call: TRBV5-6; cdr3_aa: CASSWDRERASGANVLTF; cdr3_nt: TGTGCCAGCAGCTGGGACAGGGAAAGGGCATCTGGGGCCAACGTCCTGACTTTC
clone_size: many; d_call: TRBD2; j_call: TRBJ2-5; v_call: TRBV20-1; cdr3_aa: CSARAFSGTETQYF; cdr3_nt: TGCAGTGCTAGAGCCTTTAGCGGGACAGAGACCCAGTACTTC
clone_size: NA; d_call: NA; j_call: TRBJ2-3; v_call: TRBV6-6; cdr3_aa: CASSYPTLDTQYF; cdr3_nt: TGTGCCAGCAGTTACCCCACGTTGGATACGCAGTATTTT